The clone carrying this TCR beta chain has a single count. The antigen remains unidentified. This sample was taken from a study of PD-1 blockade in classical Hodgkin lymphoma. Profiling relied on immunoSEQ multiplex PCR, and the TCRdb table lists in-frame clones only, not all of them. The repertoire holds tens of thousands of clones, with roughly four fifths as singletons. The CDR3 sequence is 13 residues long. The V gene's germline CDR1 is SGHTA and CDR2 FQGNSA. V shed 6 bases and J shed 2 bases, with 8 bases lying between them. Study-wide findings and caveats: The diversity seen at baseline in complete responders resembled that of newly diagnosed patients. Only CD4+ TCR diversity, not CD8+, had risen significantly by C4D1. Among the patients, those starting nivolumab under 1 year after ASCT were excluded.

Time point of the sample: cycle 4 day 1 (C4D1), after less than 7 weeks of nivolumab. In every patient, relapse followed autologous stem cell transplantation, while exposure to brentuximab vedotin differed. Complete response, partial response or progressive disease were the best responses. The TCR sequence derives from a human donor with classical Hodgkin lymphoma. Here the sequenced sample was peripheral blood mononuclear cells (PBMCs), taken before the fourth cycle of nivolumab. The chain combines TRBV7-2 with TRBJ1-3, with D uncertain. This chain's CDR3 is CASRGAPGNTIYF. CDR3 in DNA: TGTGCCAGCAGGGGCGCTCCTGGAAACACCATATATTTT.